A selection of T cell receptor beta chains follows, all from one sample in a study of CD8 T cells in Susac syndrome. TCRdb used MiXCR to reprocess the immunoSEQ multiplex PCR reads, holding one entry per CDR3 protein. The sample lists roughly 130,000 distinct CDR3 sequences; around 94% were seen once. Material for sequencing was CD8+ T cells from PBMCs. The receptors derive from a human donor with Susac syndrome. Each CDR3 is given with its conserved first and last residue. Each record gives: D gene, clone size, V gene, J gene, CDR3 DNA, CDR3 protein. The D gene is left open where the match is weak. For some rows the clone size is stated as once, few or many, or as a class when expanded; others skip it.

-	-	TRBV5-1	TRBJ2-7	TGCGCCAGCAGCGCTCCGGACAGCTACGAGCAGTACTTC	CASSAPDSYEQYF
-	-	TRBV3-1	TRBJ1-1	TGTGCCAGCAGCGAAGACTGGAACCTGAACACTGAAGCTTTCTTT	CASSEDWNLNTEAFF
-	-	TRBV30	TRBJ1-1	TGTGCCTGGAGTGCAGGGCGTGAAGCTTTCTTT	CAWSAGREAFF
-	-	TRBV9	TRBJ2-3	TGTGCCAGCACCGTCGGGGGACTTTTCACAGATACGCAGTATTTT	CASTVGGLFTDTQYF
-	-	TRBV29-1	TRBJ2-7	TGCAGCACCCGGGATCTTGGGACCGAGCAGTACTTC	CSTRDLGTEQYF
TRBD1	-	TRBV12-3/TRBV12-4	TRBJ1-1	TGTGCCAGCAGCCTGGACAGGAACATGAACACTGAAGCTTTCTTT	CASSLDRNMNTEAFF
-	-	TRBV9	TRBJ2-3	TGTGCCAGCAGCGTAGGTCAGTCCGGCACAGATACGCAGTATTTT	CASSVGQSGTDTQYF
-	-	TRBV4-1	TRBJ2-7	TGCGCCAGCAGCCAAGATCCCTGGACGGCAACAGACTTC	CASSQDPWTATDF
TRBD2	-	TRBV20-1	TRBJ2-7	TGCAGTGCTAGGACTAGCGGGGGTTCCTACGAGCAGTACTTC	CSARTSGGSYEQYF
-	-	TRBV6-2/TRBV6-3	TRBJ2-7	TGTGCCAGCAGTTACACGTCAGGGTTATCCTACGAGCAGTACTTC	CASSYTSGLSYEQYF
-	-	TRBV7-9	TRBJ2-7	TGTGCCAGCAGCTTAGGCCAGGGGGGCTTCTACGAGCAGTACTTC	CASSLGQGGFYEQYF
-	once	TRBV12-3/TRBV12-4	TRBJ2-2	TGTGCCAACAGTAACACCGGGGAGCTGTTTTTT	CANSNTGELFF
-	-	TRBV27	TRBJ2-5	TGTGCCAGCAGTTTATTAACAGATCAAGAGACCCAGTACTTC	CASSLLTDQETQYF
TRBD1	-	TRBV5-6	TRBJ2-7	TGTGCCAGCAGTAGGGACAGCAACTCCTACGAGCAGTACTTC	CASSRDSNSYEQYF
TRBD1	-	TRBV13	TRBJ1-6	TGTGCCAGCAGCGAACAGGGGCCTTCTAATTCACCCCTCCACTTT	CASSEQGPSNSPLHF
-	once	TRBV20-1	TRBJ1-1	TGCAGTGCTTCCGGGGTCGGAGCTGAAGCTTTCTTT	CSASGVGAEAFF
TRBD1	-	TRBV11-2	TRBJ2-1	TGTGCCAGCAGCAAATTACCGGGACAGGAGGCCCCCGGGCAGTTCTTC	CASSKLPGQEAPGQFF
-	-	TRBV9	TRBJ1-2	TGTGCCAGCAGCGTAGAAGATCCGGACAGAATATATGGCTACACCTTC	CASSVEDPDRIYGYTF
TRBD1	-	TRBV7-9	TRBJ2-1	TGTGCCAGCAGCTTCACCGGACAGGGGGCCTATGAGCAGTTCTTC	CASSFTGQGAYEQFF
TRBD1	-	TRBV27	TRBJ1-5	TGTGCCAGCAGCCCGGACAGGGATCAGCCCCAGCATTTT	CASSPDRDQPQHF
-	-	TRBV29-1	TRBJ2-7	TGCAGCGTTGAAGAAGGGTACGAGCAGTACTTC	CSVEEGYEQYF
-	-	TRBV11-3	TRBJ2-3	TGTGCCAGCAGCTCCCGGGAACAGGGTATAGATACGCAGTATTTT	CASSSREQGIDTQYF
-	few	TRBV15	TRBJ2-6	TGTGCCACCAGCAGAGCGGGATCTGGGGCCAACGTCCTGACTTTC	CATSRAGSGANVLTF
TRBD1	-	TRBV20-1	TRBJ2-3	TGCAGTGCTAGAGATGTTAAGGGGGCGCGGGGCACAGATACGCAGTATTTT	CSARDVKGARGTDTQYF
-	-	TRBV12-3/TRBV12-4	TRBJ1-6	TGTGCCAGCATTAAGGACAGCTCCTATAATTCACCCCTCCACTTT	CASIKDSSYNSPLHF
-	-	TRBV7-8	TRBJ1-1	TGTGCCAGCAGCCCCAGGGAGACTGAAGCTTTCTTT	CASSPRETEAFF
-	-	TRBV2	TRBJ1-2	TGTGCCAGCATTCCCCCCGGCCGTTCTAACTATGGCTACACCTTC	CASIPPGRSNYGYTF
-	-	TRBV2	TRBJ2-7	TGTGCCAGCAGTGAAGCTAGCTTCAACGACGAGCAGTACTTC	CASSEASFNDEQYF
-	-	TRBV3-1	TRBJ2-7	TGTGCCAGCAGCCAGGGTAGAGAGGGTCGGTACGAGCAGTACTTC	CASSQGREGRYEQYF
TRBD2	-	TRBV20-1	TRBJ2-1	TGCAGTGCTAGAGACCGGGCTAGCGGGGGCAATGAGCAGTTCTTC	CSARDRASGGNEQFF
-	-	TRBV5-6	TRBJ2-1	TGTGCCAGCAGCTTGTATCGGGAGGGGGCCGGAGAGCAGTTCTTC	CASSLYREGAGEQFF
-	-	TRBV7-2	TRBJ2-7	TGTGCCAGCAGCGTCGGGACCTCCTACGAGCAGTACTTC	CASSVGTSYEQYF